A selection of T cell receptor beta chains follows, all from one sample in a study of control samples from healthy donors and cancer patients. The table came from immunoSEQ multiplex PCR; TCRdb's copy has only in-frame clones and leaves some out. The table shows some 130,000 clones, with about nine tenths occurring only once. Sequenced material: blood. The receptors originated from a woman aged 50 to 60 in good health. Both conserved end residues are part of each CDR3. D genes are given only for firm matches. Expanded clones get a size class; other rows say once, few or many, or leave the size out.

DNA,CDR3,size,V,D,J
TGTGCCAGCAGCTTAGCGAACTATGGCTACACCTTC,CASSLANYGYTF,.,TRBV7-8,.,TRBJ1-2
TGCGCCAGCAGCCGCCCGGTGGGGGAGACCCAGTACTTC,CASSRPVGETQYF,.,TRBV4-1,.,TRBJ2-5
TGTGCCTGTATGGGAGTGAACACTGAAGCTTTCTTT,CACMGVNTEAFF,.,TRBV7-6,.,TRBJ1-1
TGTGCCAGCAGCTTACAGGGGCAAGCTTTCTTT,CASSLQGQAFF,.,TRBV7-9,.,TRBJ1-1
TGCAGCGCCCTCGTACAGGTGAACACCGGGGAGCTGTTTTTT,CSALVQVNTGELFF,.,TRBV29-1,.,TRBJ2-2
TGTGCCAGCAGTGGCTCAGGTTTCGCGGGCACTGAAGCTTTCTTT,CASSGSGFAGTEAFF,.,TRBV28,.,TRBJ1-1
TGCGCCAGCAGCCAAGTCCACAGCCTTAATGAAAAACTGTTTTTT,CASSQVHSLNEKLFF,.,TRBV4-1,.,TRBJ1-4
TGTGCCAGCAGCTTGGTCGGGAGTAGGTCAGATACGCAGTATTTT,CASSLVGSRSDTQYF,.,TRBV5-4,.,TRBJ2-3
TGTGCCACCAGGGGGGTTTCTGGAAACACCATATATTTT,CATRGVSGNTIYF,.,TRBV10-3,TRBD1,TRBJ1-3
TGTGCCAGCAGCCCCCGGGGCGCCGGGGAGCTGTTTTTT,CASSPRGAGELFF,once,TRBV7-9,.,TRBJ2-2
TGTGCCAGCAGCGTAGCTGCACAGGAAAGTTACTATGGCTACACCTTC,CASSVAAQESYYGYTF,.,TRBV9,.,TRBJ1-2
TGTGCCAGCAGCTTACAACGGACACTGAACACCGGGGAGCTGTTTTTT,CASSLQRTLNTGELFF,.,TRBV5-4,.,TRBJ2-2
TGTGCCAGCAGCCAAGAACAGGGCGGTGGGACAGATACGCAGTATTTT,CASSQEQGGGTDTQYF,.,TRBV4-2,.,TRBJ2-3
TGCGCCAGCGGCGGGGGGGGACAGAGTACCGGGGAGCTGTTTTTT,CASGGGGQSTGELFF,.,TRBV10-2,TRBD2,TRBJ2-2
TGTGCCAGCAGTATAGGGTTCGCGGGGGCCCTGAACAATGAGCAGTTCTTC,CASSIGFAGALNNEQFF,.,TRBV6-4,.,TRBJ2-1
TGTGCCACCAGCAGAGATCTCAGCGGGGGAGCCACAGATACGCAGTATTTT,CATSRDLSGGATDTQYF,.,TRBV15,TRBD2,TRBJ2-3
TGTGCCAGCAGCCAACCTGGACTAGGCGGTGGGACCCAGTACTTC,CASSQPGLGGGTQYF,.,TRBV4-2,TRBD2,TRBJ2-5
TGTGCTAGTGGTTCCCCCCCCGGCAGGGCTTTCTTT,CASGSPPGRAFF,.,TRBV12-5,.,TRBJ1-1
TGTGCCAGTAGTATAGAGACGGGGGGCGGCACTGAAGCTTTCTTT,CASSIETGGGTEAFF,.,TRBV19,.,TRBJ1-1
TGTGCCAGCAGCTTAGCGGGGGGCGGGGGTGCCCTCCGGCCCCAGCATTTT,CASSLAGGGGALRPQHF,.,TRBV7-2,.,TRBJ1-5
TGTGCCTGGAGTGGGGGGGGGCACCGTCCGGGGGAGCAGTACTTC,CAWSGGGHRPGEQYF,.,TRBV30,.,TRBJ2-7
TGTGCCAGCAGCCTTTCGGACAGTCTTAATCAGCCCCAGCATTTT,CASSLSDSLNQPQHF,.,TRBV9,.,TRBJ1-5
TGTGCCTGGAGCTTAGTACAGGGTTTCAGTGAAGCTTTCTTT,CAWSLVQGFSEAFF,.,TRBV30,.,TRBJ1-1
TGTGCCAGCAGTTACTCAGCGGGGGTTTCCTACGAGCAGTACTTC,CASSYSAGVSYEQYF,.,TRBV6-5,TRBD2,TRBJ2-7
TGTGCCAGCAGCTTAGATCAGGGGGCGAACACTGAAGCTTTCTTT,CASSLDQGANTEAFF,.,TRBV7-2,TRBD1,TRBJ1-1
TGTGCCAGCAGTCGGACAGGGTGGGAGGCCGATACGCAGTATTTT,CASSRTGWEADTQYF,.,TRBV6-5,TRBD1,TRBJ2-3
TGTGCCAGCAGTTCCAGATTTCATACTGGAAACACCATATATTTT,CASSSRFHTGNTIYF,.,TRBV5-6,.,TRBJ1-3
TGTGCCACCAGTGATTTGTTTGGCGGGACGAAAGGGAATGAGCAGTTCTTC,CATSDLFGGTKGNEQFF,.,TRBV24-1,.,TRBJ2-1
TGCAGCGTGGAAGCGGGAGGAATTTTCTACGAGCAGTACTTC,CSVEAGGIFYEQYF,.,TRBV29-1,TRBD2,TRBJ2-7
TGTGCCAGCAGCCAAGACAGGGATCAGCCCCAGCATTTT,CASSQDRDQPQHF,.,TRBV7-8,TRBD1,TRBJ1-5
TGTGCCATCAGCAACATCAGGGATTCGAATTCACCCCTCCACTTT,CAISNIRDSNSPLHF,.,TRBV10-3,.,TRBJ1-6
TGTGCCAGCGGACGGGGCTTTGAGCAGTACTTC,CASGRGFEQYF,.,TRBV27,.,TRBJ2-7
TGCGCCAGCAGCCAGCGGGTGAACACCGGGGAGCTGTTTTTT,CASSQRVNTGELFF,once,TRBV5-1,.,TRBJ2-2
TGTGCCAGCAGTTCCTGGTCCCACACAGATACGCAGTATTTT,CASSSWSHTDTQYF,.,TRBV6-6,.,TRBJ2-3
TGTGCCACCAGTGACGAGAAGGGAGGTCAGCCCCAGCATTTT,CATSDEKGGQPQHF,.,TRBV24-1,.,TRBJ1-5
TGTGCCAGCAGTTTATGGACAGGTCTCCGCGGGGCTAACTATGGCTACACCTTC,CASSLWTGLRGANYGYTF,.,TRBV28,.,TRBJ1-2
TGTGCCAGCCTGAGGGGACAGGGGAACTATGGCTACACCTTC,CASLRGQGNYGYTF,once,TRBV5-4,TRBD1,TRBJ1-2
TGTGCCAGCAGTAACAGGGGGACCTACGAGCAGTACTTC,CASSNRGTYEQYF,.,TRBV12-3/TRBV12-4,TRBD1,TRBJ2-7
TGTGCCAGCAGCCCTCTTCTAGCGGAGACAGATACGCAGTATTTT,CASSPLLAETDTQYF,.,TRBV7-9,TRBD2,TRBJ2-3
TGTGCCTGGGGACAGACAAATTCACCCCTCCACTTT,CAWGQTNSPLHF,.,TRBV30,.,TRBJ1-6
TGCGCCAGCAGCTTGGGTGCGGGACAGCCCCAGCATTTT,CASSLGAGQPQHF,once,TRBV5-1,.,TRBJ1-5
TGTGCCAGTAGTATCGGGAGGGGGGCCACAGATACGCAGTATTTT,CASSIGRGATDTQYF,.,TRBV19,TRBD2,TRBJ2-3
TGCGCCAGCTCACGGCTGACTAGCGGGAACACAGATACGCAGTATTTT,CASSRLTSGNTDTQYF,.,TRBV10-1,TRBD2,TRBJ2-3
TGTGCCAGCAGCCAAGACTGGTCGGGACAGGGACATGGCTACACCTTC,CASSQDWSGQGHGYTF,.,TRBV4-2,TRBD1,TRBJ1-2
TGTGCCAGCAGCTTGGTCGTGGGAGATCAGCACGAGCAGTACTTC,CASSLVVGDQHEQYF,.,TRBV5-5,.,TRBJ2-7
TGCGCCAGCAGCAGTAATTCGCATAACAGAGATTCACCCCTCCACTTT,CASSSNSHNRDSPLHF,once,TRBV4-1,.,TRBJ1-6
TGTGCCAGTAGTAGACTAGCGGGGGACAATGAGCAGTTCTTC,CASSRLAGDNEQFF,.,TRBV19,TRBD2,TRBJ2-1
TGTGCCAGCAGTGCGGACTTCCCGAACACTGAAGCTTTCTTT,CASSADFPNTEAFF,.,TRBV2,.,TRBJ1-1
TGCGCCACCACCTCTAGGGACAGCTCCTACAATGAGCAGTTCTTC,CATTSRDSSYNEQFF,.,TRBV10-2,TRBD1,TRBJ2-1
TGTGCCAGCAGTGCTGTTAGCAATCAGCCCCAGCATTTT,CASSAVSNQPQHF,.,TRBV2,.,TRBJ1-5
TGTGCCAGCAGCTCCCAGACTAGCGGGGGCGAGGGGGAGCTGTTTTTT,CASSSQTSGGEGELFF,.,TRBV5-6,TRBD2,TRBJ2-2
TGTGCCAGCAGTTTAAGACTAGCGGGAGGGTCGGAGACCCAGTACTTC,CASSLRLAGGSETQYF,.,TRBV28,TRBD2,TRBJ2-5
TGTGCCAGCAGCCAAATCAGGAGCTACTATGGCTACACCTTC,CASSQIRSYYGYTF,.,TRBV14,.,TRBJ1-2
TGTGCCAGCAGCGACCGGGACCGGGGCTACGGCTACACCTTC,CASSDRDRGYGYTF,.,TRBV14,.,TRBJ1-2
TGTGCCAGCAGCTTACAGATGATGCACAATCAGCCCCAGCATTTT,CASSLQMMHNQPQHF,once,TRBV5-5,.,TRBJ1-5